This passage covers 12 T cell receptor beta chains from one sample sequenced in a study of cytomegalovirus exposure and HLA in healthy donors. Primers for the PCR totalled 60 Vbeta and 13 Jbeta. Some clones are missing from TCRdb's copy, which holds only in-frame ones; the method was immunoSEQ multiplex PCR. Found here are some 170,000 clones, 70% to 85% of them singletons; the top ten hold 3.7%. The specimen was PBMCs. These receptors were obtained from a man aged 25 to 45 in good health and CMV-seropositive.

This rearrangement joins TRBV6-5 to TRBJ1-5; 7 bases align to TRBD1. Germline CDR1 MNHEY, CDR2 SVGAGI. The V segment lost 4 bases and the J segment 1 base; nucleotides outside the gene matches: 1. The CDR3 contains 14 residues. CDR3 residues: CASSLQGSNQPQHF. The CDR3 region has the DNA TGTGCCAGCAGTTTACAGGGGAGCAATCAGCCCCAGCATTTT.

About this clone itself: This specimen includes other DNA sequences encoding the same CDR3. This chain connects TRBV27 to TRBJ2-5; D is undetermined. V lost 1 base and J 4 bases, leaving 10 bases between the germline ends. Germline lookup yields CDR1 MNHEY and CDR2 SMNVEV (reference sequence). There are 14 residues in the CDR3. Here the CDR3 DNA reads TGTGCCAGCAGTTTATATGGCCGAGGAGAGACCCAGTACTTC. Translated: CASSLYGRGETQYF.

The chain is built from TRBV10-2 and TRBJ1-2; D is unresolved. Germline CDR1 is WSHSY and CDR2 is SAAADI. CDR3 length: 19 residues. Trimming pared 0 bases from V and 6 bases from J, leaving 26 bases between. The DNA of the CDR3 is TGCGCCAGCAGTGAGTCGACTCTAAGGGTTTGGAGGCCAAGGGATGGCTACACCTTC. Its translation is CASSESTLRVWRPRDGYTF.

The chain has TRBV4-3 and TRBJ2-7, with 8 bases that match TRBD1. V dropped 1 base and J dropped 5; count of bases not matched to a gene: 10. This CDR3 region has 16 residues. Germline V gives CDR1 LGHNA, CDR2 YSLEER. The CDR3 protein is CASSQGGSGQAHEQYF. CDR3 DNA: TGCGCCAGCAGCCAAGGAGGATCGGGACAGGCCCACGAGCAGTACTTC.

This clone was observed once. The chain employs TRBV5-4 and TRBJ2-5; 14 bases are shared with TRBD2. This CDR3 comprises 16 residues. Germline CDR1 is SGHNT and CDR2 is YYREEE (reference sequence). With V trimmed by 5 bases and J by 1 base, 4 bases remained unmatched. CDR3 in amino acids: CASRRTSGGPQETQYF. CDR3 DNA: TGTGCCAGCAGGCGGACTAGCGGGGGGCCCCAAGAGACCCAGTACTTC.

Here the CDR3 reads CASSPVGDSSGNTIYF. The CDR3 coding sequence is TGTGCCAGCTCACCAGTTGGGGACAGCTCTGGAAACACCATATATTTT. V and J are TRBV18 and TRBJ1-3, with 7 bases that match TRBD1. Looked up from germline, CDR1 is KGHSH and CDR2 is LQKENI. This CDR3 region has 16 residues. Trimming took 2 bases from V and 0 from J; bases not matched to a gene: 4.

This rearrangement joins TRBV6-5 to TRBJ2-1; 7 bases fit TRBD2. The CDR3 has 15 amino acids. Looked up from germline, CDR1 is MNHEY and CDR2 is SVGAGI. After removal of 6 bases from V and 1 base from J, the junction contained 6 bases not matched to a gene. For the CDR3, the DNA is TGTGCCAGCAGCCGACGGGGGGATTCCTACAATGAGCAGTTCTTC. Amino acid sequence: CASSRRGDSYNEQFF.

The gene calls are TRBV30 and TRBJ2-7; 9 bases line up with TRBD2. The CDR3 covers 13 residues. Germline V gene data show CDR1 as GTSNPN and CDR2 as SVGIG (reference sequence). J lost 2 bases, V lost 8 bases, and 7 bases had no gene match. In DNA, the CDR3 is TGTGCCGCCCAGCGGGGGGTCACCTACGAGCAGTACTTC. This codes for CAAQRGVTYEQYF.

This chain links TRBV11-1 with TRBJ2-7; the match to TRBD1 covers 9 bases. Germline trimming cut 5 bases from V and 5 bases from J; bases unmatched to any gene: 7. The CDR3 sequence is 14 residues long. Germline values: CDR1 SGHAT, CDR2 FQDESV (reference sequence). The CDR3 bases are TGTGCCAGCAGCCCTTCCGGGACAGGGAACGAGCAGTACTTC. It yields the protein CASSPSGTGNEQYF.

The J gene is TRBJ2-7, the V gene TRBV10-2; 9 bases align to TRBD1. Germline-derived CDR1 and CDR2 are WSHSY and SAAADI. The CDR3 has 13 amino acids. The V gene end was trimmed by 5 bases and the J gene end by 7 bases; junction bases not matched to a gene: 6. The CDR3 DNA is TGCGCCAGCAGTCTCCGGGACAGGGAGGAGCAGTACTTC. Translated: CASSLRDREEQYF.

The chain couples TRBV28 to TRBJ1-2; TRBD1 matches at 12 bases. The junction had 4 bases not matched to a gene; V was cut back by 5 bases and J by 3 bases. CDR3 length: 15 amino acids. CDR1 and CDR2 from the germline V gene are MDHEN and SYDVKM. CDR3 residues: CASSTGQGADYGYTF. In DNA, the CDR3 is TGTGCCAGCAGTACGGGACAGGGGGCAGACTATGGCTACACCTTC.

The rearrangement links TRBV27 to TRBJ2-5; tentatively, D is TRBD1 (5 bases). Deletions cut 5 bases from V and 4 bases from J, with 8 bases between. From germline, CDR1 is MNHEY and CDR2 SMNVEV (reference sequence). This CDR3 has 12 residues. The CDR3 DNA is TGTGCCAGCAGTCGAAGGGGAGAGACCCAGTACTTC. It codes for CASSRRGETQYF.